Sequencing of this TCR beta chain was carried out in a study of regulatory T cells in long-lasting Graves disease. Whole-study results and caveats: The study found TRBV28, TRBJ1-2 and TRBJ2-5 favored in persistent disease. Persistent Graves' patients showed a TCR diversity that was lower than that of newly diagnosed ones.

V was shortened by 2 bases and J by 7 bases, with 11 bases between the two germline ends. The CDR3 spans 13 residues. Germline values: CDR1 MNHEY, CDR2 SVGAGI. Regarding time point: newly diagnosed GD, antithyroid drugs for less than 3 months. PBMC-derived RNA was used for the TCR library. To note about this clonotype: Antigen specificity is unknown. Given a much more abundant clone one base away, this may be a read error.

For TCR beta, libraries came from iRepertoire HTBI primers and Arm-PCR of CDR3 regions. TCRdb fed the multiplex PCR reads into MiXCR, producing one record per CDR3 protein. The data hold 450,000 to 700,000 distinct CDR3 sequences, with roughly 14% observed a single time. These records were also assigned to another study, of T cells in Graves' hyperthyroidism and ophthalmopathy.

The sequenced sample was peripheral blood mononuclear cells (PBMCs), obtained at new diagnosis, from a patient treated with antithyroid drugs. This chain joins TRBV6-5 and TRBJ1-1; D possibly corresponds to TRBD1 (5 bases). The sequence was obtained from a man in his thirties or forties with Graves disease. CDR3 loop: CASSYGGDVEAFF. DNA for the CDR3: TGTGCCAGCAGTTACGGAGGGGACGTTGAAGCTTTCTTT.